This T cell receptor beta chain was captured in a study of CD8+ T cells in alopecia areata. Whole-study results and caveats: Alopecia totalis/universalis scalp especially showed more expanded CD8+ clones than normal scalp.

Following RNA extraction, reverse transcription yielded cDNA that acted as the sequencing template. The assay was immunoSEQ multiplex PCR, and TCRdb's table has in-frame clones only and misses some. The table shows thousands of clones, with about 70% occurring only once. For this clone: What it binds is not known.

Specimens obtained from alopecia areata patients comprised lesional scalp punch biopsies and peripheral blood. Germline CDR1 is SGHTA and CDR2 is FQGNSA. The length of the CDR3 is 13 residues. V gave up 1 base and J gave up 6 bases, with 8 bases separating them. This specimen consisted of skin, obtained at week 0. This chain connects TRBV7-2 to TRBJ2-3, with D unresolved. The receptor was derived from a human donor with alopecia areata. As DNA, the CDR3 is TGTGCCAGCAGCTTAGGATGGTTGGATACGCAGTATTTT. Its translation: CASSLGWLDTQYF.